The T cell receptor beta chain under discussion was sequenced for a study of blood T cell repertoires in COVID-19. Study summary: What the recovered Cohort 3 donors had was two negative PCRs, clearance, or symptom resolution.

This CDR3 is 15 amino acids long. Germline loops: CDR1 SGDLS, CDR2 YYNGEE. The V gene lost 0 bases and the J gene lost 0 bases, with 9 bases spanning the gap. Original processing methods: Reference gene primers were amplified, and this amplification served to estimate nucleated cell counts. Data came from immunoSEQ multiplex PCR; TCRdb stores just in-frame clones and leaves some out. The V and J calls and clone size were taken over from that table, and D and trimming were inferred from the DNA. Seen here are approximately 190,000 clones, approximately 90% observed once, and the top ten hold roughly 24%.

The sequence was collected from a woman in her forties in a cohort exposed to, infected with or recovered from COVID-19 (not recorded which). The source material was PBMCs or T cells enriched from blood (not recorded which). The chain uses TRBV9 and TRBJ1-1; D is perhaps TRBD1 (6 bases). This chain's CDR3 is CASSVEGVMNTEAFF. CDR3 nucleotides: TGTGCCAGCAGCGTAGAGGGGGTGATGAACACTGAAGCTTTCTTT.